A single TCR beta chain is shown here with its context. Its antigen remains unknown. This entry is derived from a study of OX40 agonist ivuxolimab in advanced cancers. Overall study: Patients in the trial were receiving intravenous ivuxolimab every 2 weeks, at doses of 0.01 to 10 mg/kg. The dose-escalation group included hepatocellular carcinoma, melanoma, renal cell carcinoma and head and neck cancer.

Study observations and caveats: Dose levels from 0.1 to 3.0 mg/kg saw CD4+ and CD8+ blood T cells expand clonally by week 6. Patients who responded partially at 0.1-3.0 mg/kg showed clonal expansion ranking among the lowest.

Per germline, CDR1 SGDLS and CDR2 YYNGEE. The CDR3 is 13 residues long. Trimming removed 5 bases at V and 2 bases at J, with 10 bases between. TCRdb keeps only in-frame clones here, not all; method: immunoSEQ multiplex PCR. The data hold 70,000 to 80,000 clones, with approximately 94% observed a single time. This chain connects TRBV9 to TRBJ1-2; no clear D. This TCR came from an adult with an advanced solid tumor such as melanoma, head and neck, liver or kidney cancer. The starting material was CD4+ or CD8+ T cells sorted from blood, obtained in a trial of the OX40 agonist ivuxolimab. The CDR3 here is CASSAPRNYGYTF. Written as DNA, the CDR3 is TGTGCCAGCAGTGCACCTAGAAACTATGGCTACACCTTC. The variable domain in full, completed from reference TRBV9 and TRBJ1-2, reads DSGVTQTPKHLITATGQRVTLRCSPRSGDLSVYWYQQSLDQGLQFLIQYYNGEERAKGNILERFSAQQFPDLHSELNLSSLELGDSALYFCASSAPRNYGYTFGSGTRLTVV.